These 24 T cell receptor beta chains originate from one sample sequenced in a study of shared clonotypes between healthy human individuals. Generated by immunoSEQ multiplex PCR, the TCRdb table keeps only in-frame clones and is missing some. This table holds around 2.5 million clones, more than 85% found once. Material for sequencing was naive CD4+ T cells from PBMCs. Sample subset: CD45RA+ positively selected. These receptors originate from a man aged 18 to 35 in good health. Some clones in this sample may be carry-over from other donors' samples.

This rearrangement joins TRBV6-1 to TRBJ2-7; D might be TRBD2 (6 bases). V shed 8 bases and J shed 3 bases, with 17 bases lying between them. The CDR3 has 14 residues. Germline V CDR1 and CDR2: MNHNS, SASEGT. The CDR3 spells CASWDSGMVYEQYF. The CDR3 coding sequence is TGTGCCAGCTGGGACTCAGGTATGGTCTACGAGCAGTACTTC.

The chain is built from TRBV27 and TRBJ1-1, with D possibly TRBD1 on 6 matching bases. The CDR3 runs 17 residues. Germline CDR1 MNHEY, CDR2 SMNVEV (reference sequence). V was clipped by 2 bases and J by 0 bases, with 16 bases between them. CDR3 protein: CASSLIFRGTMNTEAFF. The CDR3 nucleotides are TGTGCCAGCAGTTTAATTTTTAGGGGGACGATGAACACTGAAGCTTTCTTT.

In DNA, the CDR3 is TGTGCCAGTAGCCCCCTTGAAAGAGTCTATGGCTACACCTTC. Its translation is CASSPLERVYGYTF. The chain recombines TRBV19 with TRBJ1-2; unclear D gene. The germline gives CDR1 LNHDA, CDR2 SQIVND (reference sequence). The ends were cut back, 6 bases at V and 4 bases at J, with 15 bases in the middle. This CDR3 comprises 14 residues.

This clone appeared a few times. CDR3 bases: TGCAGCGTTGTTGAAGGGACAGGGAACACTGAAGCTTTCTTT. The encoded protein is CSVVEGTGNTEAFF. The chain has TRBV29-1 and TRBJ1-1; 8 nucleotides agree with TRBD1. CDR3 length equals 14 residues. V lost 4 bases, J lost 1 base, and 5 bases stayed unmatched. Germline CDR1 reads SQVTM; CDR2 reads ANQGSEA.

Comment on this clone: This sample includes further DNA sequences coding for the same CDR3. The V call is TRBV5-1, the J call TRBJ2-5; no clear D. V was pared by 0 bases and J by 5 bases, with 8 bases between. Germline V CDR1 and CDR2: SGHRS, YFSETQ. The CDR3 is made up of 13 amino acids. In DNA form, the CDR3 reads TGCGCCAGCAGCTTGGGGGTTGGGGAGACCCAGTACTTC. Encoded protein: CASSLGVGETQYF.

This sequence joins TRBV15 and TRBJ2-1; 10 bases are shared with TRBD2. Trimming removed 0 bases from V and 7 bases from J; junction bases left unmatched: 6. CDR3 size: 16 residues. Germline V gives CDR1 LNHNV, CDR2 YYDKDF (reference sequence). This CDR3 reads CATSREVSGRENEQFF. DNA of the CDR3: TGTGCCACCAGCAGAGAAGTCAGCGGGAGGGAAAATGAGCAGTTCTTC.

The chain links TRBV7-3 to TRBJ2-3; 13 positions match TRBD2. The ends lost 4 bases at V and 5 bases at J; junction bases unmatched: 3. Germline CDR1 reads SGHTA; CDR2 reads FQGTGA. There are 15 residues in the CDR3. Here the CDR3 DNA reads TGTGCCAGCAGCTACACTAGCGGGAGGGGAGATACGCAGTATTTT. It is translated as CASSYTSGRGDTQYF.

The chain uses TRBV6-5 and TRBJ1-1; D unresolved. CDR1 and CDR2 from the germline V gene are MNHEY and SVGAGI. The CDR3 covers 15 residues. V was pared by 0 bases and J by 5 bases, with 13 bases between. The CDR3 region is CASSYSTSPGTEAFF. The CDR3 bases are TGTGCCAGCAGTTACTCGACCTCCCCTGGGACTGAAGCTTTCTTT.

The J gene is TRBJ2-3, the V gene TRBV7-9, with a possible D match to TRBD2 (5 bases). The CDR3 is 15 amino acids. Per the germline V gene, CDR1 is SEHNR and CDR2 is FQNEAQ (reference sequence). V lost 5 bases and J 0 bases, leaving 12 bases between the germline ends. The CDR3: CASSQALASTDTQYF. The CDR3 DNA sequence: TGTGCCAGCAGCCAGGCCCTAGCTAGCACAGATACGCAGTATTTT.

The chain joins TRBV4-1 to TRBJ2-3, with D perhaps matching TRBD2 (7 bases). Between the trimmed V and J ends, which lost 6 bases and 4 bases, there was a span of 17 bases. The CDR3 covers 15 residues. Germline CDR1 and CDR2: MGHRA and YSYEKL. CDR3 sequence (DNA): TGCGCCAGCAGGGTAGGGGGAGGGCCCGCAGATACGCAGTATTTT. Encoded protein: CASRVGGGPADTQYF.

The chain carries TRBV5-1 and TRBJ1-4; TRBD1 matches 7 bases. This CDR3 contains 18 residues. Germline CDR1 is SGHRS and CDR2 is YFSETQ. V lost 3 bases and J lost 7; bases outside the gene matches: 18. The CDR3 DNA reads TGCGCCAGCAGCTCCACCGCGACAGGGAGTATTGGTGGTGAAAAACTGTTTTTT. Translation: CASSSTATGSIGGEKLFF.

Only one count was recorded for this clone. The junction departs from the called germline gene at one end, perhaps through a read error. The J gene is TRBJ1-1, the V gene TRBV6-6; no definite D call. CDR3 length: 16 amino acids. CDR1 and CDR2 (germline): MNHNY, SVGAGI (reference sequence). CDR3 DNA sequence: TGTGCCAGCAATTACGGGCAGTCAACTCTGAACACTGAAGCTTTCTTT. It yields the protein CASNYGQSTLNTEAFF.

The rearrangement links TRBV5-4 to TRBJ2-7; 12 bases are shared with TRBD2. This CDR3 spans 12 amino acids. The ends lost 4 bases at V and 12 bases at J; junction bases unmatched: 5. In germline, CDR1 is SGHNT, CDR2 YYREEE (reference sequence). The CDR3 sequence is CASSMTSGSTYF. Here the CDR3 DNA reads TGTGCCAGCAGCATGACTAGCGGGAGTACGTACTTC.

The V call is TRBV5-1, the J call TRBJ1-3; D is undetermined. The CDR3 spans 14 residues. V was clipped by 5 bases and J by 4 bases, with 13 bases between them. In germline, CDR1 is SGHRS, CDR2 YFSETQ. CDR3 sequence: CASSSPEGGNTIYF. CDR3 DNA: TGCGCCAGCAGTTCCCCGGAGGGCGGAAACACCATATATTTT. The full variable domain, with the rest looked up from reference TRBV5-1 and TRBJ1-3, is KAGVTQTPRYLIKTRGQQVTLSCSPISGHRSVSWYQQTPGQGLQFLFEYFSETQRNKGNFPGRFSGRQFSNSRSEMNVSTLELGDSALYLCASSSPEGGNTIYFGEGSWLTVV.

The V call is TRBV6-5, the J call TRBJ2-1; perhaps D is TRBD1 or TRBD2 (6 bases each). CDR1 MNHEY and CDR2 SVGAGI come from the germline V gene. CDR3 length: 15 amino acids. V lost 6 bases to trimming and J lost 5 bases, with 17 bases between them. CDR3 sequence: CASSFGPGGDNEQFF. The CDR3 bases are TGTGCCAGCAGCTTCGGCCCCGGGGGCGACAATGAGCAGTTCTTC.

The CDR3 bases are TGTGCCACCAGCGGATACAGGGGATCGCAGTATTTT. Its protein is CATSGYRGSQYF. The chain combines TRBV15 with TRBJ2-3, with 7 bases fitting TRBD1. V gave up 5 bases and J gave up 10 bases; unmatched junction bases: 6. The CDR3 spans 12 residues. The germline gives CDR1 LNHNV, CDR2 YYDKDF (reference sequence).

The CDR3 sequence is CSVGGAGENTGELFF. The CDR3 nucleotides read TGCAGCGTTGGGGGTGCAGGGGAGAACACCGGGGAGCTGTTTTTT. The J gene is TRBJ2-2, the V gene TRBV29-1, with a possible D match to TRBD1 (6 bases). In germline, CDR1 is SQVTM, CDR2 ANQGSEA. CDR3 length: 15 amino acids. V lost 4 bases to trimming and J lost 1 base, with 13 bases between them.

This clone was picked up one time. The V call is TRBV9, the J call TRBJ2-5, with D possibly TRBD2 on 6 matching bases. Trimming pared 4 bases from V and 5 bases from J, leaving 12 bases between. Germline V gene data show CDR1 as SGDLS and CDR2 as YYNGEE. The CDR3 is 13 amino acids. The CDR3, as DNA: TGTGCCAGCAGCTCGAGCGGGCGGGAGACCCAGTACTTC. This gives the protein CASSSSGRETQYF.

J is TRBJ2-3 and V is TRBV7-3, with 11 bases lining up with TRBD2. The CDR3 spans 15 residues. Trimming cost V 4 bases and J 2 bases; bases outside gene matches: 2. CDR1 is SGHTA, CDR2 FQGTGA, per germline. CDR3 in DNA: TGTGCCAGCAGCTCGGGACTAGCGGCCACAGATACGCAGTATTTT. Amino acids: CASSSGLAATDTQYF.

V usage is TRBV29-1 and J usage is TRBJ2-5; 7 nucleotides align to TRBD1. This CDR3 is 15 amino acids long. With 3 bases clipped from V and 5 bases from J, the junction kept 12 bases outside the gene matches. The germline CDR1 and CDR2 sequences are SQVTM and ANQGSEA. CDR3 residues: CSVERRTGVDETQYF. In DNA form, the CDR3 reads TGCAGCGTTGAGCGCAGGACAGGCGTCGACGAGACCCAGTACTTC.

The chain is built from TRBV15 and TRBJ2-5, with D hard to call. The CDR3 has 16 residues. V was pared by 2 bases and J by 4 bases, with 17 bases between. Germline CDR1 reads LNHNV; CDR2 reads YYDKDF (reference sequence). The CDR3 sequence is CATSRSYGRPPETQYF. CDR3 coding DNA: TGTGCCACCAGCAGATCCTATGGCCGACCCCCAGAGACCCAGTACTTC.

The chain is built from TRBV27 and TRBJ2-2, with a possible D match to TRBD2 (5 bases). Germline V CDR1 and CDR2: MNHEY, SMNVEV (reference sequence). Deletions cut 8 bases from V and 5 bases from J, with 12 bases between. The length of the CDR3 is 13 residues. The CDR3 nucleotides read TGTGCCAGCTCAGGTCGGGGAACCGGGGAGCTGTTTTTT. Translating gives CASSGRGTGELFF.

This chain links TRBV5-1 with TRBJ1-1; tentative D call: TRBD1 (5 bases). Germline V lookup: CDR1 SGHRS, CDR2 YFSETQ. CDR3 length equals 16 residues. V was cut by 0 bases and J by 4 bases, with 16 bases left in between. The CDR3 loop reads CASSLEFTLRGTEAFF. The CDR3 region has the DNA TGCGCCAGCAGCTTGGAATTTACCCTGAGGGGCACTGAAGCTTTCTTT.

The chain combines TRBV4-2 with TRBJ1-1; no clear D gene. Trimming cost V 1 base and J 5 bases, with 14 bases left between them. The CDR3 covers 15 residues. The germline gives CDR1 LGHNA, CDR2 YNFKEQ. The chain's CDR3 is CASSQGIADVTEAFF. CDR3 nucleotide sequence: TGTGCCAGCAGCCAAGGTATCGCGGACGTTACTGAAGCTTTCTTT.